The following is a T cell receptor beta chain sequence with its context. The target antigen is unknown. A read error may produce the germline difference seen at one junction end. This entry comes from a study of tumor-infiltrating lymphocytes in primary liver carcinoma. General observations from the study: Significantly greater top-250-clone fractions characterized tumors relative to blood (p = 0.039).

Co-extraction of both nucleic acids (RNA and DNA) used about 18-34 mg of unsorted bulk tissue. Each participant had primary liver carcinoma, and surgical resection was the treatment. Every tumor contributed samples taken at five separate regions. The CDR3 contains 17 residues. Per the germline V gene, CDR1 is PRHDT and CDR2 is FYEKMQ (reference sequence). With a constant-region primer, TCR beta cDNA was made from approximately 520 ng of total RNA. Generation of the TCR beta libraries relied on three nested multiplex PCR rounds using slightly modified ARM-PCR. Two initial PCR rounds of around 9 cycles each paired TRBV1-TRBV30 forward primers with a C-beta reverse primer. Each CDR3 protein gets one entry after TCRdb re-called the multiplex PCR reads with MiXCR. In the table there are 120,000 or so distinct CDR3 sequences, about 59% of which are singletons.

The receptor's source is a woman in her sixties or seventies with primary liver carcinoma and hepatitis B virus infection. Material: liver tumor tissue from sampling region 1. Subset indicated: tumor region T1, superior pole. The chain employs TRBV13 and TRBJ2-3; 13 bases match TRBD2. In DNA form, the CDR3 reads TGTGCCATCAGCTTAGTGGGACTAGCGGGAACCACAGATACGCAGTATTTT. Its protein product is CAISLVGLAGTTDTQYF.